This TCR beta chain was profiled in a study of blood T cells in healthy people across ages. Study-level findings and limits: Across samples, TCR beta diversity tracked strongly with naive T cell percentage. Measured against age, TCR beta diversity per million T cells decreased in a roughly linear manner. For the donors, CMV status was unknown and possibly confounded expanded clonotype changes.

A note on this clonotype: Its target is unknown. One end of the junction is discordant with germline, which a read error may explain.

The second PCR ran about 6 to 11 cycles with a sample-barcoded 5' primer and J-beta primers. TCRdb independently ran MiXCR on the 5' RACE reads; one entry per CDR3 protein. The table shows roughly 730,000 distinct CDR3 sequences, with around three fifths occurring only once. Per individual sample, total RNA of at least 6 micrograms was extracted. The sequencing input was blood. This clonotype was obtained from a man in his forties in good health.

The DNA for the CDR3 is TGTGCCAGCAGTGTAAGGGGGGGCTCCTATGGCTATACCTTC. It encodes CASSVRGGSYGYTF. The J gene is TRBJ1-2, the V gene TRBV28; tentative D call: TRBD1 (6 bases). Germline V gene lookup returns CDR1 MDHEN and CDR2 SYDVKM. This CDR3 is built from 14 residues.